What follows are 5 T cell receptor beta chains derived from one specimen sequenced in a study of T cell responses to AZD1222 COVID-19 vaccine. TCRdb keeps only in-frame clones here, not all; method: immunoSEQ multiplex PCR. In the table there are under 200,000 clones, 85% to 90% of which are singletons. The material sequenced was peripheral blood, taken on day 0 of AZD1222 vaccination. These receptor sequences come from an adult in good health.

The chain is built from TRBV10-3 and TRBJ2-7; 7 bases are a match to TRBD2. The CDR3 runs 14 residues. Trimming at V came to 4 bases and at J to 4 bases, leaving 7 bases not matched to a gene. Germline CDR1 ENHRY, CDR2 SYGVKD. CDR3 nucleotide sequence: TGTGCCATCAGTGGACCGGGACTACCATACGAGCAGTACTTC. Translated: CAISGPGLPYEQYF.

This sequence joins TRBV7-9 and TRBJ2-5; TRBD2 matches at 9 bases. The CDR3 loop spans 15 amino acids. The junction had 6 bases not matched to a gene; V was cut back by 7 bases and J by 0 bases. Germline V gives CDR1 SEHNR, CDR2 FQNEAQ (reference sequence). The DNA of the CDR3 is TGTGCCAGCATCGCACTAGCGGGTAACCAAGAGACCCAGTACTTC. Its protein is CASIALAGNQETQYF.

This clone was counted at least ten times. The chain combines TRBV6-2 or TRBV6-3 with TRBJ2-7; 10 nucleotides align to TRBD2. V trimming: 0 bases; J trimming: 6 bases; junction bases outside the gene matches: 5. The CDR3 runs 15 residues. The germline V gene encodes CDR1 MNHEY and CDR2 SVGEGT. The CDR3 DNA sequence: TGTGCCAGCAGTTACTCGGCTAGCGGGAGTTCCGAGCAGTACTTC. Translating it yields CASSYSASGSSEQYF.

The chain uses TRBV6-1 and TRBJ1-2, with a tentative D call TRBD1 (5 bases). Germline CDR1 is MNHNS and CDR2 is SASEGT. V shed 2 bases and J shed 4 bases, with 11 bases lying between them. This CDR3 spans 14 amino acids. As DNA, the CDR3 is TGTGCCAGCAGTGAAATCTGGGGGGGCTATGGCTACACCTTC. Amino acids: CASSEIWGGYGYTF.

The chain recombines TRBV4-2 with TRBJ1-1, with D uncertain. This CDR3 region has 14 residues. Germline V gene lookup returns CDR1 LGHNA and CDR2 YNFKEQ. With 1 base removed from V and 0 bases from J, the gap between germline ends came to 6 bases. For the CDR3, the DNA is TGTGCCAGCAGCCAAGGTTCCATGAACACTGAAGCTTTCTTT. It specifies CASSQGSMNTEAFF.